This is a list of T cell receptor beta chains from one sample in a study of Ad26.COV2.S vaccination and SARS-CoV-2 variants. Profiling relied on immunoSEQ multiplex PCR, and the TCRdb table lists in-frame clones only, not all of them. This sample has more than 150,000 clones, with roughly 87% found just once. Sequencing used peripheral blood, obtained after recovery from COVID-19. The source is a human donor who had recovered from COVID-19. The CDR3 runs from the conserved cysteine through the conserved F or W. Fields, in order: J gene, clone size, D gene, V gene, CDR3 DNA, CDR3 protein. D genes are given only for firm matches. Clone size is not always given. Where it is, it says once, few, many or a class for expanded clones.

>TRBJ1-3|NA|NA|TRBV3-1/TRBV3-2
TGTGCCAGCAGCCAGGGGGGAGGAGGAAACACCATATATTTT
CASSQGGGGNTIYF
>TRBJ2-7|NA|TRBD2|TRBV10-2
TGCGCCAGCAGTGAGGGGGGGGGAGTCTACGAGCAGTACTTC
CASSEGGGVYEQYF
>TRBJ1-3|NA|TRBD1|TRBV28
TGTGCCAGCGGGGGGGACAGGGAGGGAAACACCATATATTTT
CASGGDREGNTIYF
>TRBJ1-2|NA|NA|TRBV30
TGTGCCTGGGGTGGTAGTAGGGGCGAAATCTATGGCTACACCTTC
CAWGGSRGEIYGYTF
>TRBJ2-2|NA|TRBD1|TRBV4-1
TGCGCCAGCAGCCAGCGGACAGGGGAGGCCGGGGAGCTGTTTTTT
CASSQRTGEAGELFF
>TRBJ1-5|once|NA|TRBV29-1
TGCAGCGTTGGACAGTACGATCAGCCCCAGCATTTT
CSVGQYDQPQHF
>TRBJ2-1|NA|NA|TRBV24-1
TGTGCCACCAGTGAGGCAGGACCTCAGAACAATGAGCAGTTCTTC
CATSEAGPQNNEQFF
>TRBJ2-7|NA|NA|TRBV3-1/TRBV3-2
TGTGCCAGCGGGGACGGCTCCGAGCAGTACTTC
CASGDGSEQYF
>TRBJ1-2|NA|TRBD1|TRBV6-4
TGTGCCAGCAGTGACGAAATTAATAAGGGACAGGGTCGGGGCTACACCTTC
CASSDEINKGQGRGYTF
>TRBJ1-1|once|TRBD1|TRBV24-1
TGTGCCACCAGTGACCCAACCGACAGGGAGGTGAGCACTGAAGCTTTCTTT
CATSDPTDREVSTEAFF
>TRBJ1-2|NA|TRBD1|TRBV30
TGTGCCTGGAGTGTAAGCAGGGGGGGCTATGGCTACACCTTC
CAWSVSRGGYGYTF
>TRBJ2-3|NA|TRBD2|TRBV19
TGTGCCAGTAGTATAGCCAGCGGGGGACCCCATACGCAGTATTTT
CASSIASGGPHTQYF
>TRBJ1-1|NA|NA|TRBV28
TGTGCCAGCAGTTTACAGGTGGGGGAAGCTTTCTTT
CASSLQVGEAFF
>TRBJ1-1|NA|NA|TRBV18
TGTGCCAGCTCACCAAGGTTGGACACTGAAGCTTTCTTT
CASSPRLDTEAFF
>TRBJ2-3|NA|NA|TRBV5-6
TGTGCCAGCAGCTTGAGGGCAGGTAGCACAGATACGCAGTATTTT
CASSLRAGSTDTQYF
>TRBJ2-7|once|TRBD2|TRBV30
TGTGCCTCCGAGGGTAGCGGGAGGGGGTACGAGCAGTACTTC
CASEGSGRGYEQYF
>TRBJ2-7|NA|NA|TRBV18
TGTGCCAGCTCACCAAGGGACGGGTTGGCGCGGGAGCAGTACTTC
CASSPRDGLAREQYF
>TRBJ1-1|NA|NA|TRBV9
TGTGCCAGCAGCGCCGGGACGGAGCAACAAGCTCCAGCTTTCTTT
CASSAGTEQQAPAFF
>TRBJ1-5|NA|NA|TRBV2
TGTGCCAGCTCGACCGGCCTTAGCAATCAGCCCCAGCATTTT
CASSTGLSNQPQHF
>TRBJ2-5|once|NA|TRBV30
TGTGCCTGGAGTCCCCTTGGGGAGACCCAGTACTTC
CAWSPLGETQYF
>TRBJ1-2|once|TRBD1|TRBV7-2
TGTGCCAGCAGCTTAGCGCTGGACAGGGGTTATGGCTACACCTTC
CASSLALDRGYGYTF
>TRBJ2-7|once|NA|TRBV2
TGTGCCAGCATGGCGGACCGGAGATACGAGCAGTACTTC
CASMADRRYEQYF
>TRBJ2-5|NA|NA|TRBV7-8
TGTGCCAGCAGCTTAGAGATCGGCAGGTCCCAAGAGACCCAGTACTTC
CASSLEIGRSQETQYF
>TRBJ2-5|NA|TRBD2|TRBV7-9
TGTGCCAGCCTCCCAGCGGGAGGAGGAGAGACCCAGTACTTC
CASLPAGGGETQYF
>TRBJ1-3|many|NA|TRBV25-1
TGTGCCAGCAGTGAATCTCTAGGGGTCGGAAACACCATATATTTT
CASSESLGVGNTIYF
>TRBJ2-3|NA|NA|TRBV27
TGTGCCAGCAGTTCCCTACTTATTAGCACAGATACGCAGTATTTT
CASSSLLISTDTQYF
>TRBJ2-1|NA|NA|TRBV20-1
TGCAGTGCTAAGGATGGGGAGCAGTTCTTC
CSAKDGEQFF
>TRBJ2-3|NA|TRBD1|TRBV27
TGTGCCAGCACCCAGGACAGGGGCACAGATACGCAGTATTTT
CASTQDRGTDTQYF
>TRBJ2-7|few|NA|TRBV5-4
TGTGCCAGCAGCTTGATCGGGACCACCTACGAGCAGTACTTC
CASSLIGTTYEQYF
>TRBJ2-5|NA|TRBD2|TRBV4-1
TGCGCCAGCAGCCCCCCTCGGGGGGGTACTCCCGAGACCCAGTACTTC
CASSPPRGGTPETQYF
>TRBJ1-5|NA|TRBD1|TRBV3-1/TRBV3-2
TGTGCCAGCAGCCAAGCAGGGGGCGATCAGCCCCAGCATTTT
CASSQAGGDQPQHF
>TRBJ2-5|once|NA|TRBV5-8
TGTGCCAGCGGGCGCAGGGTTGAAGAGACCCAGTACTTC
CASGRRVEETQYF
>TRBJ2-1|NA|TRBD2|TRBV4-2
TGTGCCAGCAGCCAAGAAGTCTCTAGCGGGAAGTACAATGAGCAGTTCTTC
CASSQEVSSGKYNEQFF
>TRBJ2-5|NA|TRBD1|TRBV25-1
TGTGCCAGCAGTGAGGGACAGAGTTTTTTCGAGACCCAGTACTTC
CASSEGQSFFETQYF
>TRBJ2-6|NA|TRBD2|TRBV6-6
TGTGCCGGCGGGGGGGCTGGGGCCAACGTCCTGACTTTC
CAGGGAGANVLTF
>TRBJ1-6|NA|NA|TRBV5-4
TGTGCCAGCAGCACACAGGGTTCGTTTGGATCACCCCTCCACTTT
CASSTQGSFGSPLHF
>TRBJ1-1|NA|TRBD1|TRBV19
TGTGCCAGTAGTATCCGGACAGGGCGTGAAGCTTTCTTT
CASSIRTGREAFF
>TRBJ1-3|NA|NA|TRBV12-3/TRBV12-4
TGTGCCGGTTCGGGGGGGCCTGGAAACACCATATATTTT
CAGSGGPGNTIYF
>TRBJ2-7|NA|NA|TRBV9
TGTGCCAGCAGCGTCTCGACACATGAGTCCTACGAGCAGTACTTC
CASSVSTHESYEQYF
>TRBJ2-2|NA|NA|TRBV19
TGTGCCAGTAACATAAACACCGGGGAGCTGTTTTTT
CASNINTGELFF
>TRBJ2-5|NA|TRBD1|TRBV27
TGTGCCAGCAGTTTATCGACAGGGGTCCAAGAGACCCAGTACTTC
CASSLSTGVQETQYF
>TRBJ2-4|few|NA|TRBV15
TGTGCCACCAGCAGGCGGACGGAAAACATTCAGTACTTC
CATSRRTENIQYF
>TRBJ2-5|NA|TRBD1|TRBV5-1
TGCGCCACACGACAGGGGGTTGAGACCCAGTACTTC
CATRQGVETQYF
>TRBJ1-2|once|NA|TRBV5-4
TGTGCCAGCAGCCCACGGGGGGGCTATGGCTACACCTTC
CASSPRGGYGYTF
>TRBJ1-6|NA|NA|TRBV2
TGTGCCAGCACAATCTTACAGGGTAATTCACCCCTCCACTTT
CASTILQGNSPLHF
>TRBJ2-3|NA|NA|TRBV5-6
TGTGCCAGCAGCTTGTCTTTAGATACGCAGTATTTT
CASSLSLDTQYF
>TRBJ2-7|NA|NA|TRBV2
TGTGCCAGCAAGGTATCCTACGAGCAGTACTTC
CASKVSYEQYF
>TRBJ2-4|NA|NA|TRBV10-3
TGTGCCATCAGCCGGGACTCCAATTTTTTAGCCAAAAACATTCAGTACTTC
CAISRDSNFLAKNIQYF
>TRBJ2-2|NA|NA|TRBV21-1
TGTGCCAGCAGCACTCGCCTTCGGGGGGCGAACACCGGGGAGCTGTTTTTT
CASSTRLRGANTGELFF
>TRBJ2-2|NA|NA|TRBV28
TGTGCCAGTTGGGGGGCCGCCGGGGAGCTGTTTTTT
CASWGAAGELFF
>TRBJ2-1|NA|NA|TRBV3-1/TRBV3-2
TGTGCCAGCAGCCAAGAGCGCGGGAAGACCAATGAGCAGTTCTTC
CASSQERGKTNEQFF
>TRBJ1-2|NA|NA|TRBV7-3
TGTGCCAGCAGCTTAACCCCGGGGGCAGGGTATGGCTACACCTTC
CASSLTPGAGYGYTF
>TRBJ1-1|NA|NA|TRBV27
TGTGCCAGCAGTGTGACAGGGAACACTGAAGCTTTCTTT
CASSVTGNTEAFF